This entry lists 21 T cell receptor beta chains sequenced from one sample in a study of T cells expressing NK-cell markers. TCRdb reanalyzed the 5' RACE reads, giving one entry per CDR3 protein sequence and no DNA. This repertoire includes 350,000 to 400,000 distinct CDR3 sequences. What was sequenced was blood T cells: a sorted CD56 or NKG2C T cell subset, CD4+ or CD8+ T cells, or bulk PBMC T cells (not recorded which). Every receptor here comes from a woman in her forties or fifties in good health.

V gene TRBV14 combines with J gene TRBJ2-5. The CDR3 contains 14 residues. Germline values: CDR1 SGHDN, CDR2 FVKESK. The CDR3 sequence is CASSQYGGRETQYF.

The chain recombines TRBV21-1 with TRBJ1-6; TCRdb calls TRBD1, which cannot be checked without DNA. TRBV21-1 is assigned pseudogene status. This CDR3 is built from 16 residues. CDR3 in amino acids: CASSKGRSRGGSPLHF.

Here the CDR3 reads CASSIGLAGPGEQFF. V is TRBV19 and J is TRBJ2-1; TCRdb selects TRBD2, and the lack of DNA leaves this call unchecked. The CDR3 sequence is 15 residues long. Looked up from germline, CDR1 is LNHDA and CDR2 is SQIVND (reference sequence).

The chain carries TRBV27 and TRBJ1-3; lacking DNA, the TRBD1 call made by TCRdb goes unchecked. The CDR3 contains 18 residues. From germline, CDR1 is MNHEY and CDR2 SMNVEV (reference sequence). The CDR3 loop is CASSLSASGKRAGNTIYF.

This chain joins TRBV7-2 and TRBJ1-3; TCRdb reports TRBD1, a call that lacks DNA to check it against. The CDR3 sequence is 17 residues long. CDR1 SGHTA and CDR2 FQGNSA come from the germline V gene. This CDR3 is CASSSIPGAGWGNTIYF.

The rearrangement joins TRBV27 to TRBJ2-1; the D gene TCRdb calls, TRBD2, cannot be checked with no DNA. Per the germline V gene, CDR1 is MNHEY and CDR2 is SMNVEV (reference sequence). CDR3 length equals 16 residues. CDR3 sequence: CASTKGTSGSFYEQFF.

The V gene is TRBV20-1, the J gene TRBJ2-3; lacking DNA, the TRBD2 call made by TCRdb goes unchecked. There are 19 residues in the CDR3. Germline V gene sequence: CDR1 DFQATT, CDR2 SNEGSKA (reference sequence). The CDR3 loop is CSARSHRTSGRGNTDTQYF.

The chain joins TRBV20-1 to TRBJ2-7; there is no DNA to check the TCRdb D call of TRBD1. The CDR3 consists of 14 residues. Germline CDR1 DFQATT, CDR2 SNEGSKA (reference sequence). The CDR3 loop is CSASPRMWAYEQYF.

CDR3 residues: CASSQGGDGGQPQHF. This chain links TRBV3-1 with TRBJ1-5; the TCRdb call, TRBD1, lacks DNA for checking. This CDR3 spans 15 amino acids. Looked up from germline, CDR1 is LGHDT and CDR2 is YNNKEL (reference sequence).

V is TRBV5-1 and J is TRBJ2-5; TCRdb's D gene call, TRBD2, goes unchecked for lack of DNA. There are 16 residues in the CDR3. Germline loops: CDR1 SGHRS, CDR2 YFSETQ. The CDR3 loop is CASTGSAGKSGETQYF.

The chain combines TRBV28 with TRBJ2-1; TCRdb outputs TRBD1, but without DNA this stays unchecked. This CDR3 has 14 amino acids. Germline V gene data show CDR1 as MDHEN and CDR2 as SYDVKM. The CDR3 reads CASSLGDRGLEQFF.

The V gene is TRBV12-3 or TRBV12-4, the J gene TRBJ2-2; TCRdb selects TRBD1, and the lack of DNA leaves this call unchecked. The CDR3 totals 15 residues. This CDR3 is CASRGRDRGTGELFF.

The chain joins TRBV2 to TRBJ2-1. The V gene's germline CDR1 is SNHLY and CDR2 FYNNEI. CDR3 length: 11 amino acids. CDR3: CASRQGIEQFF.

The genes are TRBV5-6 and TRBJ2-2; the D gene TCRdb calls, TRBD1, cannot be checked with no DNA. The CDR3 sequence is 17 residues long. Germline assignment: CDR1 SGHDT and CDR2 YYEEEE. The CDR3 spells CASSPRPSGWSTGELFF.

This sequence joins TRBV6-5 and TRBJ2-1; there is no DNA to check the TCRdb D call of TRBD1. Germline-derived CDR1 and CDR2 are MNHEY and SVGAGI. The CDR3 spans 13 residues. This chain's CDR3 is CASSFLPGVEQFF.

V is TRBV11-2 and J is TRBJ2-5; without DNA, the TCRdb call of TRBD1 cannot be checked. Germline loops: CDR1 SGHAT, CDR2 FQNNGV. The CDR3 extends over 16 amino acids. CDR3 protein: CASSLGVGQGAGTQYF.

The chain is built from TRBV20-1 and TRBJ2-3; TCRdb picks TRBD2, but there is no DNA to check that call. The germline gives CDR1 DFQATT, CDR2 SNEGSKA (reference sequence). There are 15 residues in the CDR3. CDR3 sequence reads: CSAEKRGTSTDTQYF.

The chain uses TRBV19 and TRBJ2-1; TCRdb lists TRBD2, though no DNA is available to test this call. The CDR3 extends over 16 amino acids. Germline assignment: CDR1 LNHDA and CDR2 SQIVND (reference sequence). The CDR3 region is CASSIRRGTSYNEQFF.

The chain carries TRBV7-9 and TRBJ2-2. The CDR3 contains 17 residues. Germline-derived CDR1 and CDR2 are SEHNR and FQNEAQ (reference sequence). This CDR3 reads CASSLALSTTNTGELFF.

The CDR3 reads CASSVRITDTQYF. The rearrangement links TRBV10-1 to TRBJ2-3. CDR1 and CDR2 from the germline V gene are WNHNN and SYGVQD (reference sequence). The CDR3 runs to 13 residues.

The chain uses TRBV5-1 and TRBJ2-5; the D call of TRBD1 rests on TCRdb alone, since no DNA is present to check it. This CDR3 region has 16 residues. Germline V lookup: CDR1 SGHRS, CDR2 YFSETQ. Here the CDR3 reads CASSLGGAAPEETQYF.